The 13 T cell receptor beta chains below were found in one sample sequenced in a study of cytomegalovirus exposure and HLA in healthy donors (dated by TCRdb to 2015 to 2018). The library was made by the immunoSEQ multiplex PCR assay. TCRdb obtained this table from immuneACCESS and retained in-frame rearrangements with V and J assigned. These tables miss some clones; where compared with another copy, unresolved V genes account for less than half of the shortfall, and the remainder is unexplained. Here the sample has 50,000 or so clones; about 91% occur a single time. Roughly 2.3% of the sample rests with the top ten. Sequenced material: PBMCs. The receptors stem from a woman in her twenties or thirties in good health and CMV-seronegative.

This chain connects TRBV5-6 to TRBJ1-3; possible D gene TRBD1, 5 bases. CDR1 and CDR2 (germline): SGHDT, YYEEEE. V lost 3 bases to trimming and J lost 1 base, with 8 bases between them. This CDR3 contains 14 residues. Here the CDR3 DNA reads TGTGCCAGCAGCTCGACAGTTTCTGGAAACACCATATATTTT. Translating gives CASSSTVSGNTIYF.

The count of this clone is one. The chain is built from TRBV27 and TRBJ2-2, with 12 bases aligning to TRBD2. The CDR3 has 16 residues. V lost 1 base and J lost 4; bases outside the gene matches: 1. The germline gives CDR1 MNHEY, CDR2 SMNVEV (reference sequence). The CDR3 spells CASSLWGLAGTGELFF. The CDR3 DNA sequence: TGTGCCAGCAGTTTATGGGGACTAGCGGGCACCGGGGAGCTGTTTTTT.

V and J are TRBV27 and TRBJ1-5; D might be TRBD1 (6 bases). The CDR3 runs 14 residues. Germline CDR1 reads MNHEY; CDR2 reads SMNVEV (reference sequence). The V and J ends lost 5 bases and 5 bases respectively, with 13 bases between them. The CDR3: CASSQQGGDQPQHF. Written as DNA, the CDR3 is TGTGCCAGCAGTCAACAGGGTGGGGATCAGCCCCAGCATTTT.

CDR3 amino acids: CASSHRQKNTEAFF. The CDR3 nucleotides are TGTGCCAGCAGCCATCGACAGAAGAACACTGAAGCTTTCTTT. This chain connects TRBV27 to TRBJ1-1, with D possibly being TRBD1 (5 bases). V dropped 6 bases and J dropped 1 base, with 12 bases sitting between them. The length of the CDR3 is 14 residues. The germline gives CDR1 MNHEY, CDR2 SMNVEV (reference sequence).

The chain uses TRBV6-5 and TRBJ2-1; TRBD2 might be the D (5 bases). V lost 6 bases, J lost 7 bases, and 19 bases lay in between. CDR3 length: 15 amino acids. Per germline, CDR1 MNHEY and CDR2 SVGAGI. CDR3 coding DNA: TGTGCCAGCAGCTCCAGCTGGGGAGTTGGTAATGAGCAGTTCTTC. Amino acid sequence: CASSSSWGVGNEQFF.

This rearrangement joins TRBV5-8 to TRBJ2-1; 8 bases line up with TRBD1. V lost 1 base and J lost 0; bases outside the gene matches: 3. Germline-derived CDR1 and CDR2 are SGHTS and YDEGEE. The CDR3 is made up of 16 amino acids. The CDR3 reads CASSLRTGSSYNEQFF. The CDR3 DNA follows: TGTGCCAGCAGCTTGAGGACAGGGAGCTCCTACAATGAGCAGTTCTTC.

The J gene is TRBJ2-7, the V gene TRBV4-2; 11 bases are a match to TRBD1. V gave up 1 base and J gave up 6 bases; unmatched junction bases: 11. Per germline, CDR1 LGHNA and CDR2 YNFKEQ. The CDR3 covers 17 residues. The CDR3 DNA reads TGTGCCAGCAGCCAAGGGGGAGCACCCGGGACAGGGGGCGAGCAGTACTTC. Translation gives CASSQGGAPGTGGEQYF.

This clone was counted between two and nine times. The rearrangement joins TRBV7-9 to TRBJ1-1, with D hard to call. CDR1 SEHNR and CDR2 FQNEAQ come from the germline V gene (reference sequence). V gave up 0 bases and J gave up 3 bases, with 5 bases separating them. CDR3 length: 13 residues. The CDR3: CASSLASDTEAFF. CDR3 in DNA: TGTGCCAGCAGCTTAGCTAGCGACACTGAAGCTTTCTTT.

The V and J genes are TRBV7-2 and TRBJ2-1; 10 nucleotides line up with TRBD1. Germline V gives CDR1 SGHTA, CDR2 FQGNSA. The J segment lost 8 bases and the V segment lost 4 bases, leaving 5 bases of the junction unmatched. The CDR3 is 14 residues long. The CDR3 loop reads CASSWDRGKDEQFF. The CDR3, as DNA: TGTGCCAGCAGCTGGGACAGGGGTAAGGATGAGCAGTTCTTC.

This chain links TRBV4-3 with TRBJ2-7; D is perhaps TRBD1 (6 bases). The V end lost 0 bases, the J end lost 5 bases, and 20 bases lay between the germline ends. The CDR3 is 17 residues long. Germline loops: CDR1 LGHNA, CDR2 YSLEER. The CDR3 loop reads CASSQDWGAVGDNEQYF. CDR3 coding DNA: TGCGCCAGCAGCCAAGATTGGGGAGCGGTGGGGGACAACGAGCAGTACTTC.

The chain combines TRBV9 with TRBJ1-4; D gene ambiguous. This CDR3 has 14 amino acids. V lost 0 bases to trimming and J lost 7 bases, with 10 bases between them. CDR1 SGDLS and CDR2 YYNGEE come from the germline V gene. The CDR3 nucleotides read TGTGCCAGCAGCGTAGGCCCAGGACTTGAAAAACTGTTTTTT. Translating gives CASSVGPGLEKLFF.

The V call is TRBV12-5, the J call TRBJ2-7; 8 bases fit TRBD2. The junction had 5 bases not matched to a gene; V was cut back by 4 bases and J by 6 bases. The CDR3 loop spans 13 amino acids. CDR1 is LGHNT, CDR2 FRNRAP, per germline. The CDR3 DNA follows: TGTGCTAGTGGTTACAGCGGGGGCTCCGAGCAGTACTTC. Protein product: CASGYSGGSEQYF.

The V gene is TRBV27, the J gene TRBJ1-3; 8 bases fit TRBD1. V dropped 2 bases and J dropped 7; count of bases not matched to a gene: 13. The CDR3 consists of 17 residues. Germline V lookup: CDR1 MNHEY, CDR2 SMNVEV (reference sequence). The CDR3: CASSLGGTRPGGNTIYF. The CDR3 DNA reads as TGTGCCAGCAGTTTAGGCGGGACCCGGCCAGGGGGCAACACCATATATTTT.